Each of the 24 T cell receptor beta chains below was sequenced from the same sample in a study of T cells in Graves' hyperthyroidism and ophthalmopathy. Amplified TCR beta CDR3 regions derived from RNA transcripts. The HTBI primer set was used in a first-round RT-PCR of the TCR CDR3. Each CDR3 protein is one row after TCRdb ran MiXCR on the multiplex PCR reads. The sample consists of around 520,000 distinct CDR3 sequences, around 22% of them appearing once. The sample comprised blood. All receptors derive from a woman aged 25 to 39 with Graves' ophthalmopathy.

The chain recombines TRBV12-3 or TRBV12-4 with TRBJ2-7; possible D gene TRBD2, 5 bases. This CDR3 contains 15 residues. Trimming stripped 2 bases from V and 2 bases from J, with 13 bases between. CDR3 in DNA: TGTGCCAGCAGTTTAACCCCAGCGGATACCTACGAGCAGTACTTC. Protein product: CASSLTPADTYEQYF.

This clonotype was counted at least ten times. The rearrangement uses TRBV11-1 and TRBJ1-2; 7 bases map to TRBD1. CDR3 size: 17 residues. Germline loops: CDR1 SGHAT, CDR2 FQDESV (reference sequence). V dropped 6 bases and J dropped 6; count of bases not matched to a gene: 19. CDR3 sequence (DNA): TGTGCCAGCAGTCGACAGGGTCCTCAGCCGGTGGTTCATGGCTACACCTTC. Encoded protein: CASSRQGPQPVVHGYTF.

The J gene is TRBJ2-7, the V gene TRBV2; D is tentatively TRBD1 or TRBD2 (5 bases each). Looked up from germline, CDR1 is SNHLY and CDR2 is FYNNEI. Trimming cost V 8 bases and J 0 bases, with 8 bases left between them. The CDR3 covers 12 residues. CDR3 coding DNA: TGTGCCAGCGGGGGTAGCTCCTACGAGCAGTACTTC. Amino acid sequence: CASGGSSYEQYF.

CDR3 DNA sequence: TGCAGCGTGGACGCATGGATGAACAATGAGCAGTTCTTC. Translation gives CSVDAWMNNEQFF. This chain uses TRBV29-1 with TRBJ2-1; D remains ambiguous. The V end lost 6 bases, the J end lost 5 bases, and 14 bases lay between the germline ends. Germline assignment: CDR1 SQVTM and CDR2 ANQGSEA. This CDR3 is built from 13 residues.

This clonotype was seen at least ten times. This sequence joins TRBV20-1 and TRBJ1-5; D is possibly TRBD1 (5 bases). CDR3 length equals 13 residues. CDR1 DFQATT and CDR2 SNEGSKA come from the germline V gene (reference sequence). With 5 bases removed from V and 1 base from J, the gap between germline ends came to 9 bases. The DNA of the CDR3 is TGCAGTGCTCCCGGGGACAGCAATCAGCCCCAGCATTTT. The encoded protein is CSAPGDSNQPQHF.

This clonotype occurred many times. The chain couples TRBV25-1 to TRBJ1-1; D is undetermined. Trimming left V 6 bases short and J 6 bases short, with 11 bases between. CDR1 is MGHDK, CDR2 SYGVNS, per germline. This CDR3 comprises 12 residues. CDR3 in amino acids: CASRGPRPEAFF. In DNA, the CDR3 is TGTGCCAGCAGAGGGCCGAGGCCTGAAGCTTTCTTT.

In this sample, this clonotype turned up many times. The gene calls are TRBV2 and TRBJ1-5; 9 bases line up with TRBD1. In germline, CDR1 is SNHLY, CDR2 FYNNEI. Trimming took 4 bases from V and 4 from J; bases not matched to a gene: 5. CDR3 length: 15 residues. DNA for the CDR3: TGTGCCAGCAGTGGGACAGGGGTAATAAATCAGCCCCAGCATTTT. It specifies CASSGTGVINQPQHF.

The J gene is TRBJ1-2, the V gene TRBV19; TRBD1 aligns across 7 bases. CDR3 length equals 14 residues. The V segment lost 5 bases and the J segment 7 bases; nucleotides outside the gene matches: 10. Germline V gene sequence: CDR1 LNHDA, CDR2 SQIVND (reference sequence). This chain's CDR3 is CASSPGQTHFGYTF. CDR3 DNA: TGTGCCAGTAGTCCGGGACAGACCCATTTTGGCTACACCTTC.

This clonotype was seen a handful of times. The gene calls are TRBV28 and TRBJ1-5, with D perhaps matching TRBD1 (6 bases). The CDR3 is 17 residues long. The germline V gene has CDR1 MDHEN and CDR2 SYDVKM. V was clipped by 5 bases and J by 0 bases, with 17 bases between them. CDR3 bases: TGTGCCAGCAGTCCAGGACAGCGAGCTTATAGCAATCAGCCCCAGCATTTT. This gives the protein CASSPGQRAYSNQPQHF.

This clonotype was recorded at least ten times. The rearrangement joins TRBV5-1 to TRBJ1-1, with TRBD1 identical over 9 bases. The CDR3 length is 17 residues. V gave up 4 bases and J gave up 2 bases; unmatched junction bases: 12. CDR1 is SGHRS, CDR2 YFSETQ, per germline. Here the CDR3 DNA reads TGCGCCAGCAGCCATAGAGGGACAGGGTCTCTTAACACTGAAGCTTTCTTT. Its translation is CASSHRGTGSLNTEAFF. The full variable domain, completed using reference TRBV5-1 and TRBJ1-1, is KAGVTQTPRYLIKTRGQQVTLSCSPISGHRSVSWYQQTPGQGLQFLFEYFSETQRNKGNFPGRFSGRQFSNSRSEMNVSTLELGDSALYLCASSHRGTGSLNTEAFFGQGTRLTVV.

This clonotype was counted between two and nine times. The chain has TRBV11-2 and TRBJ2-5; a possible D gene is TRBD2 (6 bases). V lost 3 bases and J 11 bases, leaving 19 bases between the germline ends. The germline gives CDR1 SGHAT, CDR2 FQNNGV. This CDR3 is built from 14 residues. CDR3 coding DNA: TGTGCCAGCAGCTTTGACCAGGGAGGCCCGCCTCAGTACTTC. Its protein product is CASSFDQGGPPQYF.

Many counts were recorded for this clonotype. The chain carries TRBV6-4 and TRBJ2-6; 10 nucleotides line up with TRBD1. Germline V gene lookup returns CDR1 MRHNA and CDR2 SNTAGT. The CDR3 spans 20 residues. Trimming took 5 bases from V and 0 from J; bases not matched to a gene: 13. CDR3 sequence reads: CASSHQGQGLHRSGANVLTF. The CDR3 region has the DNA TGTGCCAGCAGTCACCAGGGACAGGGGCTCCACCGCTCTGGGGCCAACGTCCTGACTTTC.

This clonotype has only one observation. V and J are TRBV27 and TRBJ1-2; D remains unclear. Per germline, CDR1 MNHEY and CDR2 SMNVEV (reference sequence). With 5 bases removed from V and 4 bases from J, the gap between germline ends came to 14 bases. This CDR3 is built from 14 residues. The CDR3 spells CASSASAERYGYTF. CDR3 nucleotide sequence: TGTGCCAGCAGTGCCTCAGCCGAGCGCTATGGCTACACCTTC.

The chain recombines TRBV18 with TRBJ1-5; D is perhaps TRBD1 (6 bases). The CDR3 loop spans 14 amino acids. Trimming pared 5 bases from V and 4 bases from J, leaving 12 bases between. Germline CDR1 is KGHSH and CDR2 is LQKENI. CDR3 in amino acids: CASSARDTNQPQHF. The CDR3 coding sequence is TGTGCCAGCTCAGCTAGGGACACTAATCAGCCCCAGCATTTT. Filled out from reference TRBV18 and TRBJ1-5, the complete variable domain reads NAGVMQNPRHLVRRRGQEARLRCSPMKGHSHVYWYRQLPEEGLKFMVYLQKENIIDESGMPKERFSAEFPKEGPSILRIQQVVRGDSAAYFCASSARDTNQPQHFGDGTRLSIL.

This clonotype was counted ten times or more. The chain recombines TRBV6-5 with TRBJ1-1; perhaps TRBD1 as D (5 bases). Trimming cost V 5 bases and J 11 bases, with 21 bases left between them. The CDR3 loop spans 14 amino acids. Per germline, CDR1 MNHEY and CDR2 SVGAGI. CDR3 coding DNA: TGTGCCAGCAGTAACCCGGGACCAAAACTGGTGGCTTTCTTT. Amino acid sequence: CASSNPGPKLVAFF.

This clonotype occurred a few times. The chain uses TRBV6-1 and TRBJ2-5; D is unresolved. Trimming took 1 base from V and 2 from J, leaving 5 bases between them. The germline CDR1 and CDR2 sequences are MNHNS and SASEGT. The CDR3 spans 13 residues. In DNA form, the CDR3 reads TGTGCCAGCAGTGAAGTAGCACAAGAGACCCAGTACTTC. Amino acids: CASSEVAQETQYF.

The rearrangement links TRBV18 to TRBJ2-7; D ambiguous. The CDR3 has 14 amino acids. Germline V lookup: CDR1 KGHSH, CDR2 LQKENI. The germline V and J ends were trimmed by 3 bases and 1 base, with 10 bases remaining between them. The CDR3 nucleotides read TGTGCCAGCTCACCCTCGGTCCGATCCTACGAGCAGTACTTC. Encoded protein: CASSPSVRSYEQYF.

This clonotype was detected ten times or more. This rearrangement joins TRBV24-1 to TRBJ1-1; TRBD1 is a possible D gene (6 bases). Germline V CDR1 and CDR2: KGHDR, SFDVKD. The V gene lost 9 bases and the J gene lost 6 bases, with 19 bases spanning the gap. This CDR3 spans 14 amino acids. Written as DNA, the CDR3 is TGTGCCACCCGAGGTGAGGGGGAGGATTCTGAAGCTTTCTTT. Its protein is CATRGEGEDSEAFF.

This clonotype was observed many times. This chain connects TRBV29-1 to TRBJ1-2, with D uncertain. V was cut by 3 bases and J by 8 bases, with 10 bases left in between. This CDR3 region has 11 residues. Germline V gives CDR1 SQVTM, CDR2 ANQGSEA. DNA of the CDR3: TGCAGCGTTGATCGAGGGCCAGGCTACACCTTC. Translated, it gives CSVDRGPGYTF.

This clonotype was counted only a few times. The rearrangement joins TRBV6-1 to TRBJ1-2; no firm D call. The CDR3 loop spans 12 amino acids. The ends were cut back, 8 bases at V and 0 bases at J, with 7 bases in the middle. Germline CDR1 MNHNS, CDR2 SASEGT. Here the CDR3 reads CASLQPNYGYTF. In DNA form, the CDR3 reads TGTGCCAGCCTTCAGCCTAACTATGGCTACACCTTC.

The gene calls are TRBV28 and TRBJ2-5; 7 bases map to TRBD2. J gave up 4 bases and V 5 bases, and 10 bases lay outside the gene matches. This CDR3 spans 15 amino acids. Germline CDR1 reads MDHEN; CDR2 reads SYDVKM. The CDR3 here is CASSLPRAGAETQYF. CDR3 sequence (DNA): TGTGCCAGCAGTCTCCCCCGCGCGGGAGCAGAGACCCAGTACTTC.

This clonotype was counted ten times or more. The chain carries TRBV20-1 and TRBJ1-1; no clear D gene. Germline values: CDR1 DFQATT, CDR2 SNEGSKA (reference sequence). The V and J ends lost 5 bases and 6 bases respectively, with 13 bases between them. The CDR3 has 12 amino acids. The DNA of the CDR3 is TGCAGTGCTCCGCGGAGGGATTCTGAAGCTTTCTTT. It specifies CSAPRRDSEAFF.

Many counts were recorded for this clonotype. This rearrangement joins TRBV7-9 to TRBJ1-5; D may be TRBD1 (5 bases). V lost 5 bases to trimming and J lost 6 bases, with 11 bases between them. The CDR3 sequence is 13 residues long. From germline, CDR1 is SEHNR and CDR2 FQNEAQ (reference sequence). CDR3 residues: CASSPSGGQPQHF. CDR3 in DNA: TGTGCCAGCAGCCCAAGTGGGGGTCAGCCCCAGCATTTT.

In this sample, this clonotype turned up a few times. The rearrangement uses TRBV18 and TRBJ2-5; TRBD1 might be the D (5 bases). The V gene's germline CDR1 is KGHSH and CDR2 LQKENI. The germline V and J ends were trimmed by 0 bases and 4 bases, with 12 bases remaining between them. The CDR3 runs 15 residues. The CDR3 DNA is TGTGCCAGCTCACCACCGACTCTTAGGGGAGAGACCCAGTACTTC. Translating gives CASSPPTLRGETQYF.